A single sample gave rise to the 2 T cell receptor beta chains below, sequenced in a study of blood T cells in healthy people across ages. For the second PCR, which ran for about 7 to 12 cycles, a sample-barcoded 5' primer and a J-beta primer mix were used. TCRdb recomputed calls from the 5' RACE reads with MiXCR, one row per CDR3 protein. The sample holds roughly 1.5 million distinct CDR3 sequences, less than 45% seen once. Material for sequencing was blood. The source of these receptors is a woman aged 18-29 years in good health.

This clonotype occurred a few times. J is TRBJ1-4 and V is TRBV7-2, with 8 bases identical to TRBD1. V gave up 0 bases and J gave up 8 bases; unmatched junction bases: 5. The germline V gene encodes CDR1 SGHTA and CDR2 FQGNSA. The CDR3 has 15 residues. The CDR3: CASSLARTGYEKLFF. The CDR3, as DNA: TGTGCCAGCAGCTTAGCGCGGACAGGGTACGAAAAACTGTTTTTT.

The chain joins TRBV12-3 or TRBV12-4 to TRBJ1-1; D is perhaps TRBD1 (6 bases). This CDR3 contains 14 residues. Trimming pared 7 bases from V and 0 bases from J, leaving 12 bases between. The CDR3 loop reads CASNAQGMNTEAFF. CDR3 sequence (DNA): TGTGCCAGCAATGCACAGGGTATGAACACTGAAGCTTTCTTT.